Described below is a single T cell receptor (beta chain) sequence and its context. The antigen is undetermined. CDR3 length equals 15 residues. Germline-derived CDR1 and CDR2 are SGHRS and YFSETQ. The germline V and J ends were trimmed by 1 base and 2 bases, with 12 bases remaining between them. This sample was taken from a study of PD-1 blockade in mismatch repair-deficient tumors. The data were produced by immunoSEQ multiplex PCR, yet TCRdb's version contains in-frame clones alone and is incomplete. Of around 13,000 clones in the sample, approximately 90% were seen once. Regarding time point: identical approximately eleven-day culture without peptide (control).

The source is an adult with mismatch repair-deficient cancer. The input for sequencing was cells cultured in vitro, taken from a patient treated with pembrolizumab. The chain has TRBV5-1 and TRBJ2-5; D not resolved. The CDR3 reads CASSLSASPQETQYF. DNA for the CDR3: TGCGCCAGCAGCTTGTCGGCTTCCCCTCAAGAGACCCAGTACTTC.